This T cell receptor (beta chain) was identified in a study of human T cells and chemical hapten exposure listed by TCRdb under 2021. Regarding the research as a whole: For sensitization, 2% DPC in acetone was applied to an approximately 2 cm by approximately 2 cm area of upper inner arm skin. Patient blood was sampled pre-sensitization (week 0) and at 2, 6 and about 24 weeks after DPC sensitization. Weekly therapeutic DPC doses were additionally applied to the scalp of patients throughout the approximately 25-week study period. Peripheral blood TCR repertoire changes were tracked in vivo in alopecia patients during primary and secondary sensitization to the hapten diphenylcyclopropenone (DPC). Patch testing was performed on the upper back with Finn chambers containing 0.01% DPC, and the patch tests were scored after 6 days according to International Contact Dermatitis Research Group standards. Each blood RNA sample was used to sequence both TCR alpha and TCR beta chains. Libraries were combined into a pool for sequencing, and differences in TCR yield between samples came mainly from small differences in library volumes within the pool. Blood for TCR sequencing was provided by twenty-nine alopecia patients at one to four time points (pre-sensitization, 2, 6 and 24 weeks). The mostly female patient cohort included alopecia areata with under or over 50% scalp involvement, alopecia totalis and alopecia universalis.

Libraries were constructed by RACE. Instrument on record: NextSeq 500. During library preparation, unique molecular identifiers were attached to individual cDNA molecules so that TCRs could be counted quantitatively and reproducibly. Regarding the original processing steps: A median of around 100,000 TCRs per sample was observed, with a range of about 23,224 to 750,000. The Decombinator software suite was used to annotate V, J and CDR3 in the TCR reads. Every sample was subsampled to the same number of TCRs (28,000) for the PS versus PT1 abundance plots. TCRs were defined as expanded if absent before sensitization and observed at least eight times at the 2-week time point. TCRdb applied fastp at Q25 and MiXCR to the public reads, then kept only in-frame beta chains. Rows matching on CDR3 protein sequence are summarized as one entry with the most common DNA and genes. The authors' filters were not applied to this entry. The sample table lists tens of thousands of distinct CDR3 sequences, 9.5% to 10% of them with a count of one. Jointly, the top ten make up 8.5% to 10% of the sample.

There are a few counts of this clonotype. Its antigen specificity is not known. No much larger clonotype is one base removed from it; base qualities were not supplied. Read against the paper, the sample's time point label means: pre-sensitization, week 0. The treatment or condition label of this sample denotes: therapeutic diphenylcyclopropenone sensitization with weekly scalp DPC. Unfractionated whole blood was collected in Tempus Blood RNA tubes, and total RNA was extracted from that blood. At each patch-test visit, blood was drawn before the patch test was applied. To be eligible, patients had to be aged 18 to 70, diagnosed with alopecia and judged suitable for DPC therapy, while pregnant patients were excluded. The paper's findings and limits, for the study overall: Expanded TCRs formed significantly more large CDR3 similarity clusters than pre-sensitization or healthy control sets, consistent with antigen-driven responses. Patch test score was positively correlated with the number of PT1 expanded TCRs, with significance at thresholds 8, 16 and 32 but not at 4. DPC sensitization did not change the number of TCRs with a frequency above 1 in 1000, and there was no evidence of changes in global repertoire structure. Because every patient had alopecia, a presumed autoimmune disease, the patients' immune response might differ from that of healthy individuals. Repeated subsampling changed both the strength of the expansion versus patch-test correlation and the threshold at which that correlation became significant.

The germline V gene gives CDR1 as MNHEY and CDR2 as SVGAGI. V lost 4 bases and J lost 7 bases; the stretch between them is 8 bases long. The CDR3 measures 12 amino acids from cysteine to phenylalanine. Just the 36-base CDR3 DNA is kept, in frame starting at base 1. This material consisted of whole blood, taken in connection with sensitization to the hapten diphenylcyclopropenone (DPC). The rearranged segments are TRBV6-5 and TRBJ1-3, with an unclear D gene assignment. This receptor was identified in a woman younger than 45 with alopecia areata. Some clones in this sample may be carry-over from other donors' samples. CDR3 region: CASSSDRNTIYF. DNA sequence: TGTGCCAGCAGTTCGGACCGGAACACCATATATTTT.